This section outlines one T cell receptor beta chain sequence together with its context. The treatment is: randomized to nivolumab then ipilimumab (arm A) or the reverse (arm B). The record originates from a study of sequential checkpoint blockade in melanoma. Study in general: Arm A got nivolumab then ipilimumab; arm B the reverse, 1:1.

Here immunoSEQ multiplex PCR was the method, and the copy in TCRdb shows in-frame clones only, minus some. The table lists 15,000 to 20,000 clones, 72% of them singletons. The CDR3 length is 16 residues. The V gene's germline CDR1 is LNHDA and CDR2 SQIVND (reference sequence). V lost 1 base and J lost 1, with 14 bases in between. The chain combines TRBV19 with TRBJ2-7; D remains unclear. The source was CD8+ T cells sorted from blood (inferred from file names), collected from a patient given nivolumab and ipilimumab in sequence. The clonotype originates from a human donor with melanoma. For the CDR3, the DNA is TGTGCCAGTAGTATAGGGGCTGCAGGCTATTCCTACGAGCAGTACTTC. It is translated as CASSIGAAGYSYEQYF. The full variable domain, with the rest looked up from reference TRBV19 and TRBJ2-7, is DGGITQSPKYLFRKEGQNVTLSCEQNLNHDAMYWYRQDPGQGLRLIYYSQIVNDFQKGDIAEGYSVSREKKESFPLTVTSAQKNPTAFYLCASSIGAAGYSYEQYFGPGTRLTVT.